The 16 T cell receptor beta chains below come from one sample, sequenced in a study of human thymus T cells. Profiled with immunoSEQ multiplex PCR; TCRdb holds only in-frame clones, not every one. The sample has some 120,000 clones, about 95% seen once. Resections from corrective heart surgery provided thymus tissue. The sequenced sample was thymus tissue. The source of these receptors is a boy younger than two with a congenital heart defect but otherwise immunologically healthy.

The V gene is TRBV5-4, the J gene TRBJ2-2; no reliable D call. Deletions cut 4 bases from V and 1 base from J, with 2 bases between. Germline values: CDR1 SGHNT, CDR2 YYREEE (reference sequence). The CDR3 runs 12 residues. This CDR3 is CASSRNTGELFF. In DNA form, the CDR3 reads TGTGCCAGCAGCCGGAACACCGGGGAGCTGTTTTTT.

The CDR3 nucleotides read TGTGCCAGCGGGACCGGGACAGGGACCTCTGGAAACACCATATATTTT. Translated: CASGTGTGTSGNTIYF. This chain links TRBV28 with TRBJ1-3, with 9 bases fitting TRBD1. Germline V lookup: CDR1 MDHEN, CDR2 SYDVKM. The J segment lost 0 bases and the V segment lost 8 bases, leaving 8 bases of the junction unmatched. The CDR3 totals 16 residues.

The chain combines TRBV7-3 with TRBJ2-1; 7 bases match TRBD2. There are 15 residues in the CDR3. After removal of 0 bases from V and 4 bases from J, the junction contained 3 bases not matched to a gene. Germline loops: CDR1 SGHTA, CDR2 FQGTGA. This chain's CDR3 is CASSLTGRGYNEQFF. In DNA, the CDR3 is TGTGCCAGCAGCTTAACGGGGCGGGGGTACAATGAGCAGTTCTTC.

This chain connects TRBV28 to TRBJ1-6, with TRBD1 matching over 9 bases. The germline V gene encodes CDR1 MDHEN and CDR2 SYDVKM. V gave up 4 bases and J gave up 7 bases; unmatched junction bases: 5. CDR3 length equals 15 residues. The CDR3 sequence: CASSSAGTGNSPLHF. DNA for the CDR3: TGTGCCAGCAGTTCCGCCGGGACAGGGAATTCACCCCTCCACTTT.

This clone was seen once. This chain connects TRBV4-1 to TRBJ2-7; D may be TRBD1 or TRBD2 (5 bases each). This CDR3 contains 15 residues. Germline V gene lookup returns CDR1 MGHRA and CDR2 YSYEKL. The ends were cut back, 6 bases at V and 2 bases at J, with 17 bases in the middle. For the CDR3, the DNA is TGCGCCAGCAGACGGGAAGCAGGGTGGGCCTACGAGCAGTACTTC. It translates to CASRREAGWAYEQYF.

The rearrangement links TRBV2 to TRBJ2-7; 12 bases fit TRBD2. This CDR3 is built from 16 residues. With V trimmed by 4 bases and J by 5 bases, 9 bases remained unmatched. Germline V gene data show CDR1 as SNHLY and CDR2 as FYNNEI. CDR3 nucleotide sequence: TGTGCCAGCAGTGGAACTAGCGGGGGGCCAGGAGACGAGCAGTACTTC. Translated: CASSGTSGGPGDEQYF. The whole variable domain, filled in from reference TRBV2 and TRBJ2-7, reads EPEVTQTPSHQVTQMGQEVILRCVPISNHLYFYWYRQILGQKVEFLVSFYNNEISEKSEIFDDQFSVERPDGSNFTLKIRSTKLEDSAMYFCASSGTSGGPGDEQYFGPGTRLTVT.

V gene TRBV6-6 combines with J gene TRBJ1-2, with D perhaps matching TRBD1 (6 bases). The V gene lost 1 base and the J gene lost 7 bases, with 19 bases spanning the gap. Per germline, CDR1 MNHNY and CDR2 SVGAGI (reference sequence). This CDR3 contains 16 residues. The CDR3 DNA is TGTGCCAGCAGTTACTGTGCTCCAGGGGTATCGGGTGGCTACACCTTC. Translation: CASSYCAPGVSGGYTF.

The chain recombines TRBV6-5 with TRBJ1-5; D remains ambiguous. This CDR3 is 13 amino acids long. CDR1 and CDR2 (germline): MNHEY, SVGAGI. Trimming removed 0 bases at V and 8 bases at J, with 8 bases between. CDR3: CASSYSPTEPQHF. The CDR3 DNA follows: TGTGCCAGCAGTTACTCGCCTACGGAGCCCCAGCATTTT.

The V and J genes are TRBV4-3 and TRBJ1-2; perhaps TRBD1 as D (5 bases). Germline assignment: CDR1 LGHNA and CDR2 YSLEER. The CDR3 loop spans 16 amino acids. The germline V and J ends were trimmed by 8 bases and 0 bases, with 19 bases remaining between them. As DNA, the CDR3 is TGCGCCAGCGCACCGGGCCAGGGACTAACTAACTATGGCTACACCTTC. Translating gives CASAPGQGLTNYGYTF.

This chain links TRBV11-2 with TRBJ2-1; TRBD2 aligns across 7 bases. Looked up from germline, CDR1 is SGHAT and CDR2 is FQNNGV. The CDR3 is made up of 15 amino acids. J was trimmed by 8 bases and V by 5 bases; bases with no gene match: 12. This CDR3 reads CASSPRGVLWDEQFF. For the CDR3, the DNA is TGTGCCAGCAGCCCCCGGGGGGTGCTTTGGGATGAGCAGTTCTTC.

The V call is TRBV28, the J call TRBJ1-3; D gene unclear. In germline, CDR1 is MDHEN, CDR2 SYDVKM. V was trimmed by 2 bases and J by 4 bases, leaving 12 bases between them. CDR3 size: 15 residues. CDR3 nucleotide sequence: TGTGCCAGCAGTTTACCCCCGATCCCCGGAAACACCATATATTTT. This codes for CASSLPPIPGNTIYF.

The genes are TRBV4-3 and TRBJ1-1; D gene unclear. The CDR3 runs 12 residues. Trimming pared 1 base from V and 6 bases from J, leaving 6 bases between. Germline CDR1 reads LGHNA; CDR2 reads YSLEER. CDR3 region: CASSQGGAEAFF. Here the CDR3 DNA reads TGCGCCAGCAGCCAAGGAGGCGCTGAAGCTTTCTTT.

The V and J genes are TRBV25-1 and TRBJ1-6; D remains ambiguous. Germline V gene data show CDR1 as MGHDK and CDR2 as SYGVNS. V was cut by 6 bases and J by 4 bases, with 22 bases left in between. There are 18 residues in the CDR3. The CDR3 nucleotides read TGTGCCAGCAGCGGAGATAAACGGGGTCCCTATTATAATTCACCCCTCCACTTT. Protein product: CASSGDKRGPYYNSPLHF.

J is TRBJ2-3 and V is TRBV19; 7 nucleotides agree with TRBD1. The trim removed 3 bases at V and 3 bases at J, leaving 9 bases unmatched. CDR3 length equals 16 residues. Germline CDR1 and CDR2: LNHDA and SQIVND (reference sequence). The CDR3 region is CASSIRQGVPTDTQYF. The CDR3 region has the DNA TGTGCCAGTAGTATTAGGCAGGGGGTACCGACAGATACGCAGTATTTT.

The CDR3 nucleotides are TGTGCCAGCGGCCAACGGGACAGTACCTACGAGCAGTACTTC. This sequence encodes CASGQRDSTYEQYF. The rearrangement joins TRBV27 to TRBJ2-7, with 7 bases fitting TRBD1. Trimming at V came to 8 bases and at J to 2 bases, leaving 9 bases not matched to a gene. The CDR3 is 14 amino acids. The germline gives CDR1 MNHEY, CDR2 SMNVEV (reference sequence).

This clone was seen just once. V is TRBV4-1 and J is TRBJ1-2, with 9 bases that match TRBD1. The CDR3 has 14 residues. Germline V gene sequence: CDR1 MGHRA, CDR2 YSYEKL. Trimming removed 2 bases from V and 8 bases from J; junction bases left unmatched: 6. CDR3 in amino acids: CASSQLGTGKGYTF. The CDR3 DNA sequence: TGCGCCAGCAGCCAACTCGGGACAGGGAAAGGCTACACCTTC.